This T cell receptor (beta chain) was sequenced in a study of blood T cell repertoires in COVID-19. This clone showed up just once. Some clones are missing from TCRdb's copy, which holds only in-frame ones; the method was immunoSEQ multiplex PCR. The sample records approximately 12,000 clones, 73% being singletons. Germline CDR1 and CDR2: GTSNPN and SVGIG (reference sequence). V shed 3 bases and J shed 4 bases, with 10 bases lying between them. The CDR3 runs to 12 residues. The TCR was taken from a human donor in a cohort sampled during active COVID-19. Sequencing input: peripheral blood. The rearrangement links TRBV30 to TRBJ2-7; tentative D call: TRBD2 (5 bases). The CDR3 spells CAWSEPGYEQYF. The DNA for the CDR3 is TGTGCCTGGAGCGAACCGGGGTACGAGCAGTACTTC.